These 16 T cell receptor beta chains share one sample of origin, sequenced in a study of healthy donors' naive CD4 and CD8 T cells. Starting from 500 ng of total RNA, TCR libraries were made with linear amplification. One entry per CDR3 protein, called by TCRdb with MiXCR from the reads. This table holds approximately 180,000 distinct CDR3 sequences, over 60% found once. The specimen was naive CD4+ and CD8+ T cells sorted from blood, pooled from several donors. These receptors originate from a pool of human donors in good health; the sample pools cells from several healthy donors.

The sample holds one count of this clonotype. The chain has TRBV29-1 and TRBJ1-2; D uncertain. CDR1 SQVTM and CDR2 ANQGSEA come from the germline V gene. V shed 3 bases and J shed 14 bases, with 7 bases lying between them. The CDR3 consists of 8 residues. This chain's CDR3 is CSVDYRTF. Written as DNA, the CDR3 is TGCAGCGTTGATTACCGGACCTTC.

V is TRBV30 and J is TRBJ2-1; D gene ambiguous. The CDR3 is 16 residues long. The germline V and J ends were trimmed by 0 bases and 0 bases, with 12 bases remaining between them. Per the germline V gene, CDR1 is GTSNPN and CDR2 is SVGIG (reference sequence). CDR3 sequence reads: CAWSVRVRSSYNEQFF. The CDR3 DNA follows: TGTGCCTGGAGTGTACGGGTCAGATCCTCCTACAATGAGCAGTTCTTC.

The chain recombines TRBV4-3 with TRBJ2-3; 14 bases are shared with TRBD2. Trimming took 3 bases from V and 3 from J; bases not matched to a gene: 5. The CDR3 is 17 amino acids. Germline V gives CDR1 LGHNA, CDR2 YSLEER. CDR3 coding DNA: TGCGCCAGCAGCCAGCGACTAGCGGGAGGGCGGACAGATACGCAGTATTTT. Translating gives CASSQRLAGGRTDTQYF.

The DNA for the CDR3 is TGTGCCAGCAGCACCGGACAGGGGGCTTTTAGAGATACGCAGTATTTT. This encodes CASSTGQGAFRDTQYF. The chain couples TRBV5-6 to TRBJ2-3; 11 bases agree with TRBD1. The trim removed 4 bases at V and 5 bases at J, leaving 9 bases unmatched. In germline, CDR1 is SGHDT, CDR2 YYEEEE. The CDR3 extends over 16 amino acids. Drawing the rest from reference TRBV5-6 and TRBJ2-3, the complete variable domain is DAGVTQSPTHLIKTRGQQVTLRCSPKSGHDTVSWYQQALGQGPQFIFQYYEEEERQRGNFPDRFSGHQFPNYSSELNVNALLLGDSALYLCASSTGQGAFRDTQYFGPGTRLTVL.

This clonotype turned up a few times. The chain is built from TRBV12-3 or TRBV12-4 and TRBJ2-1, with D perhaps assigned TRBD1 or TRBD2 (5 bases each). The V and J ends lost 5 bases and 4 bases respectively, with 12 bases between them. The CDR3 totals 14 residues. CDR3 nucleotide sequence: TGTGCCAGCAGTCCGGGACCAAATTACAATGAGCAGTTCTTC. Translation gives CASSPGPNYNEQFF.

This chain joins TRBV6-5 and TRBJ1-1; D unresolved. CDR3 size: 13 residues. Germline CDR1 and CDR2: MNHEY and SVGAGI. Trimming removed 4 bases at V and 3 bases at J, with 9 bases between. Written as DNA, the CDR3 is TGTGCCAGCAGTTCGACCGCGGACACTGAAGCTTTCTTT. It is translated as CASSSTADTEAFF.

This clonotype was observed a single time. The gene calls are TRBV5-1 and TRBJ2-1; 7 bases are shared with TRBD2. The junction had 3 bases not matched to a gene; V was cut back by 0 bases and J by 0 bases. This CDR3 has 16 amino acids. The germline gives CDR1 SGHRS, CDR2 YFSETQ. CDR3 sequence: CASSLDGGSSYNEQFF. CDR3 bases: TGCGCCAGCAGCTTGGATGGCGGGAGCTCCTACAATGAGCAGTTCTTC.

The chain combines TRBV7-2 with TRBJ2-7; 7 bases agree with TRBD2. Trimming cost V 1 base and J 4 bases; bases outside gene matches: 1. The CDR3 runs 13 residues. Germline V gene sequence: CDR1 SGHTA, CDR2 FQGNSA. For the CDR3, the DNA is TGTGCCAGCAGCTTAGACGGGAGGTACGAGCAGTACTTC. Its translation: CASSLDGRYEQYF.

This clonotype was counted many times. CDR3 in amino acids: CASSFQETQYF. The CDR3 nucleotides read TGTGCCAGCAGCTTCCAAGAGACCCAGTACTTC. The V gene is TRBV5-5, the J gene TRBJ2-5; D remains unclear. From germline, CDR1 is SGHKS and CDR2 YYEKEE (reference sequence). This CDR3 contains 11 residues. V lost 2 bases and J 1 base, leaving 0 bases between the germline ends. The full variable domain, its missing parts supplied by reference TRBV5-5 and TRBJ2-5, is DAGVTQSPTHLIKTRGQQVTLRCSPISGHKSVSWYQQVLGQGPQFIFQYYEKEERGRGNFPDRFSARQFPNYSSELNVNALLLGDSALYLCASSFQETQYFGPGTRLLVL.

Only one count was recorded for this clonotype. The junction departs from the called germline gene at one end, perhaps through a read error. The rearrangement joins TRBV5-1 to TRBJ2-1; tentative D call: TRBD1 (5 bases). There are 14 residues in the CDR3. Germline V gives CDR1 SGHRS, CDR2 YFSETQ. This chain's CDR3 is CASSLVARGNEQFF. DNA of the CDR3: TGTGCCAGCAGCTTGGTAGCAAGGGGCAATGAGCAGTTCTTC.

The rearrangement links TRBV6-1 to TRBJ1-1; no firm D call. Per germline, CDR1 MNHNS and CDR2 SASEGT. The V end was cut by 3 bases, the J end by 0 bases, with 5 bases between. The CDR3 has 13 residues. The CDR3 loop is CASSDWMNTEAFF. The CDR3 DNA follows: TGTGCCAGCAGTGACTGGATGAACACTGAAGCTTTCTTT.

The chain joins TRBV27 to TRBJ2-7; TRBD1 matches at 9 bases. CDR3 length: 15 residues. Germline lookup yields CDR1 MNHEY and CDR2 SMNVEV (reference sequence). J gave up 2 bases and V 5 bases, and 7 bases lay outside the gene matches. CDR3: CASSKPGTGTYEQYF. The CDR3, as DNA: TGTGCCAGCAGTAAGCCGGGGACAGGGACCTACGAGCAGTACTTC.

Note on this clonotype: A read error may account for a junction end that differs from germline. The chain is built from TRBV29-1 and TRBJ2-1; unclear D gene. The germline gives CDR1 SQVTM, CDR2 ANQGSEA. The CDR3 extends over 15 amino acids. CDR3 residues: CSAEDEKGAGNEQFF. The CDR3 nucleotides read TGCAGCGCTGAAGACGAGAAGGGCGCTGGAAATGAGCAGTTCTTC.

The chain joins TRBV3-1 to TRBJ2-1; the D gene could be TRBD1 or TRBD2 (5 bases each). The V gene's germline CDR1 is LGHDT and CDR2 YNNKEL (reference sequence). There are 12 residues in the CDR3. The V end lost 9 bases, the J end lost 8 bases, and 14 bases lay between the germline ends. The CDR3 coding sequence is TGTGCCAGTTTAGGGGAGTCGGATGAGCAGTTCTTC. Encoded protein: CASLGESDEQFF.

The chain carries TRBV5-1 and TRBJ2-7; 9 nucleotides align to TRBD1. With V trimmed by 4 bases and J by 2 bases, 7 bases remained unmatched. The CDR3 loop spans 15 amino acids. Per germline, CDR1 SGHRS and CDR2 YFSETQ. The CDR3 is CASSPTGQGTYEQYF. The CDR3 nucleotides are TGCGCCAGCAGCCCTACCGGACAGGGGACCTACGAGCAGTACTTC.

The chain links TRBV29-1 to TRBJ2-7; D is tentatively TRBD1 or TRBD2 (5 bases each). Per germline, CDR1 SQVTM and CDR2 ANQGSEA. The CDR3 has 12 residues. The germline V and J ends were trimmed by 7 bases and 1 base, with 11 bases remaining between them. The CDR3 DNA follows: TGCAGCGGACTGGGACCTTCCTACGAGCAGTACTTC. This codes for CSGLGPSYEQYF.